This TCR beta chain is from a study of T cells in women clearing cervical HPV infection. Findings of the study overall: Unknown T-cell numbers per sample may underlie the richness differences.

This CDR3 region has 15 residues. The germline CDR1 and CDR2 sequences are MNHEY and SMNVEV (reference sequence). V lost 5 bases to trimming and J lost 10 bases, with 18 bases between them. The assay was immunoSEQ multiplex PCR, and TCRdb's table has in-frame clones only and misses some. The sample totals approximately 35,000 clones. Regarding this clone: Its antigen is unknown. The read falls 3 residues short of the CDR3 end, and the missing part is taken from the germline J gene.

This TCR was sampled from a woman aged 18-70 years with a cervical HPV16 infection that either progressed to CIN3+ or cleared (not recorded which). The gene calls are TRBV27 and TRBJ1-6; no clear D. The sample taken for sequencing was blood buffy coat. This chain's CDR3 is CASSIHSSPGSPLHF. The CDR3 bases that were read are TGTGCCAGCAGTATCCACAGTTCCCCGGGGTCACCC.